These T cell receptor beta chains were read from a single sample in a study of cytomegalovirus exposure and HLA in healthy donors. Method: immunoSEQ multiplex PCR; TCRdb's copy keeps in-frame clones and lacks some. The sample includes 40,000 to 55,000 clones, 73% of them seen just once. Sequencing was carried out using PBMCs. The receptors derive from a man aged 18 to 30 in good health and CMV-seronegative. Both conserved end residues are trimmed from each CDR3. D genes are given only for firm matches.

v_gene	d_gene	j_gene	CDR3aa
TRBV7-6	NA	TRBJ1-4	ASSLYRTAEKLF
TRBV6-5	NA	TRBJ2-3	ASSYKGRRGTDTQY
TRBV28	NA	TRBJ2-5	ASSPDRWQTQY
TRBV29-1	TRBD2	TRBJ2-7	SVERAGAPPEQY
TRBV5-4	TRBD1	TRBJ1-4	ASSLPGGQGGSEKLF
TRBV7-9	NA	TRBJ2-7	ASSSLSGGVEY
TRBV10-3	TRBD2	TRBJ2-3	AISESLLATDTQY
TRBV6-5	NA	TRBJ2-1	ASSYSSLYNEQF
TRBV7-8	NA	TRBJ2-1	ASSSGWVGNEQF
TRBV10-3	NA	TRBJ1-4	AISESSLSRGPFNEKLF
TRBV25-1	NA	TRBJ1-4	ASSEAGAGDEKLF